Following are 20 T cell receptor beta chains from one sample sequenced in a study of blood T cell repertoires in COVID-19. This table comes from immunoSEQ multiplex PCR, and its TCRdb copy is limited to in-frame clones, with some not included. Altogether around 300,000 clones are present, 70% to 90% being singletons, with the ten largest covering approximately 3%. The specimen sequenced was peripheral blood. The origin of the receptors is a woman under 40 with active or convalescent COVID-19.

V usage is TRBV2 and J usage is TRBJ2-7; 8 bases are shared with TRBD1. In germline, CDR1 is SNHLY, CDR2 FYNNEI. The CDR3 loop spans 14 amino acids. With V trimmed by 6 bases and J by 7 bases, 11 bases remained unmatched. The CDR3 DNA sequence: TGTGCCAGCAGATCGGGACAGGCCGGAGGGGAGCAGTACTTC. Translation: CASRSGQAGGEQYF.

The chain recombines TRBV3-1 (or the pseudogene TRBV3-2) with TRBJ2-3; D is perhaps TRBD1 (6 bases). The V end lost 4 bases, the J end lost 11 bases, and 13 bases lay between the germline ends. The length of the CDR3 is 12 residues. In germline, CDR1 is LGHDT, CDR2 YNNKEL (reference sequence). The CDR3 here is CASSPGTRRQYF. The CDR3 DNA is TGTGCCAGCAGCCCGGGGACACGAAGGCAGTATTTT.

This clone has only one observation. The chain carries TRBV24-1 and TRBJ2-1, with TRBD1 as a possible D gene (5 bases). The germline V gene has CDR1 KGHDR and CDR2 SFDVKD. V gave up 5 bases and J gave up 6 bases, with 13 bases separating them. There are 14 residues in the CDR3. The CDR3 bases are TGTGCCACCAGTGGGCCAGGGTCACGCAATGAGCAGTTCTTC. Its protein is CATSGPGSRNEQFF.

The J gene is TRBJ2-5, the V gene TRBV6-2 or TRBV6-3, with 10 positions matching TRBD2. The CDR3 is 17 amino acids. V gave up 7 bases and J gave up 6 bases; unmatched junction bases: 17. Per the germline V gene, CDR1 is MNHEY and CDR2 is SVGEGT. The CDR3 region has the DNA TGTGCCAGCACCCCATGGGCCGGGACTAGCGACCGAAAGACCCAGTACTTC. Protein sequence: CASTPWAGTSDRKTQYF.

The genes are TRBV7-2 and TRBJ2-3, with a possible D match to TRBD2 (5 bases). Germline V gene data show CDR1 as SGHTA and CDR2 as FQGNSA. The V end lost 7 bases, the J end lost 3 bases, and 11 bases lay between the germline ends. This CDR3 is 13 amino acids long. The CDR3 DNA sequence: TGTGCCAGCAAGACACGGGGTACAGATACGCAGTATTTT. This codes for CASKTRGTDTQYF.

The chain joins TRBV5-4 to TRBJ2-5; 11 bases align to TRBD2. The V gene's germline CDR1 is SGHNT and CDR2 YYREEE (reference sequence). V was clipped by 2 bases and J by 2 bases; unmatched bases: 5. The CDR3 length is 16 residues. The CDR3 DNA reads TGTGCCAGCAGCTTTAGCGGGACTAGCGGACAAGAGACCCAGTACTTC. Residues: CASSFSGTSGQETQYF.

The rearrangement links TRBV2 to TRBJ1-3; D not certain. The V end was cut by 5 bases, the J end by 4 bases, with 12 bases between. Germline assignment: CDR1 SNHLY and CDR2 FYNNEI. This CDR3 region has 14 residues. The CDR3 protein is CASSSLGRGNTIYF. CDR3 nucleotides: TGTGCCAGCAGTTCATTGGGCCGCGGAAACACCATATATTTT.

The chain combines TRBV7-3 with TRBJ1-2; 8 nucleotides match TRBD1. CDR3 size: 14 residues. Germline trimming cut 5 bases from V and 0 bases from J; bases unmatched to any gene: 2. CDR1 and CDR2 (germline): SGHTA, FQGTGA. The CDR3 spells CASSPTGANYGYTF. The DNA for the CDR3 is TGTGCCAGCAGCCCGACAGGGGCTAACTATGGCTACACCTTC.

The chain joins TRBV19 to TRBJ1-6, with D possibly matching TRBD1 (6 bases). Per germline, CDR1 LNHDA and CDR2 SQIVND (reference sequence). Trimming took off 5 bases at V and 9 bases at J, with 11 bases between the two ends. The length of the CDR3 is 13 residues. CDR3 in amino acids: CASSEQGSSPLHF. The DNA for the CDR3 is TGTGCCAGTAGTGAACAGGGTTCTTCACCCCTCCACTTT.

The chain is built from TRBV7-9 and TRBJ2-6, with 9 bases aligning to TRBD1. The germline CDR1 and CDR2 sequences are SEHNR and FQNEAQ (reference sequence). There are 18 residues in the CDR3. The V gene end was trimmed by 1 base and the J gene end by 0 bases; junction bases not matched to a gene: 4. Here the CDR3 reads CASSLGQGEGSGANVLTF. The DNA of the CDR3 is TGTGCCAGCAGCTTAGGACAGGGGGAGGGCTCTGGGGCCAACGTCCTGACTTTC. Variable domain in full (rest from reference TRBV7-9 and TRBJ2-6): DTGVSQNPRHKITKRGQNVTFRCDPISEHNRLYWYRQTLGQGPEFLTYFQNEAQLEKSRLLSDRFSAERPKGSFSTLEIQRTEQGDSAMYLCASSLGQGEGSGANVLTFGAGSRLTVL.

This chain links TRBV4-2 with TRBJ2-1; TRBD2 matches 7 bases. In germline, CDR1 is LGHNA, CDR2 YNFKEQ. The length of the CDR3 is 16 residues. The V and J ends lost 0 bases and 6 bases, in that order; junction bases with no gene match: 8. CDR3: CASSQDPGREGNEQFF. CDR3 DNA: TGTGCCAGCAGCCAAGATCCGGGGAGGGAAGGCAATGAGCAGTTCTTC.

This chain links TRBV9 with TRBJ2-5; D uncertain. The CDR3 loop spans 14 amino acids. V was clipped by 2 bases and J by 6 bases, with 14 bases between them. Germline V lookup: CDR1 SGDLS, CDR2 YYNGEE. CDR3 nucleotides: TGTGCCAGCAGCGTGTCGCTAATTAGCCAGACCCAGTACTTC. This codes for CASSVSLISQTQYF.

This chain uses TRBV7-9 with TRBJ1-2; D ambiguous. Looked up from germline, CDR1 is SEHNR and CDR2 is FQNEAQ (reference sequence). The CDR3 sequence is 13 residues long. V lost 4 bases and J lost 0, with 6 bases in between. The CDR3 protein is CASSSGTNYGYTF. For the CDR3, the DNA is TGTGCCAGCAGCTCGGGAACTAACTATGGCTACACCTTC.

The rearrangement links TRBV29-1 to TRBJ1-1; 7 bases are a match to TRBD1. The CDR3 is 14 residues long. In germline, CDR1 is SQVTM, CDR2 ANQGSEA. The trim removed 2 bases at V and 7 bases at J, leaving 10 bases unmatched. The CDR3 DNA sequence: TGCAGCGTTGAAAAGGGCCAGGGGGTGGGTGAAGCTTTCTTT. Translation gives CSVEKGQGVGEAFF.

The chain combines TRBV29-1 with TRBJ2-3; the match to TRBD2 covers 8 bases. Per the germline V gene, CDR1 is SQVTM and CDR2 is ANQGSEA. Losses at the gene ends were 6 bases for V and 6 bases for J; bases not matched to a gene: 8. The length of the CDR3 is 13 residues. The chain's CDR3 is CSVNRPGGDTQYF. In nucleotides, the CDR3 is TGCAGCGTCAACAGGCCGGGGGGGGATACGCAGTATTTT.

J is TRBJ2-3 and V is TRBV18, with TRBD2 matching over 9 bases. The CDR3 is made up of 18 amino acids. Germline values: CDR1 KGHSH, CDR2 LQKENI. The junction had 17 bases not matched to a gene; V was cut back by 2 bases and J by 8 bases. In nucleotides, the CDR3 is TGTGCCAGCTCACCAAGGTCTGGCGGGGGGGCCAACCCCCTTACGCAGTATTTT. Amino acids: CASSPRSGGGANPLTQYF.

The chain employs TRBV7-2 and TRBJ2-1, with 11 nucleotides matching TRBD2. CDR1 is SGHTA and CDR2 is FQGNSA in the germline V gene. Trimming removed 0 bases from V and 6 bases from J; junction bases left unmatched: 4. The CDR3 loop spans 16 amino acids. Here the CDR3 DNA reads TGTGCCAGCAGCTTAGCGGCTACTAGCGGGGGCAATGAGCAGTTCTTC. Amino acid sequence: CASSLAATSGGNEQFF.

The genes are TRBV24-1 and TRBJ2-5; TRBD1 aligns across 7 bases. V was pared by 6 bases and J by 1 base, with 7 bases of the junction left unmatched. Germline lookup yields CDR1 KGHDR and CDR2 SFDVKD. This CDR3 is 15 amino acids long. The CDR3 protein is CATSRAGGRQETQYF. The CDR3 DNA reads TGTGCCACCAGTCGGGCAGGGGGACGCCAAGAGACCCAGTACTTC.

This chain links TRBV6-6 with TRBJ2-6, with TRBD2 matching 7 bases. Germline CDR1 and CDR2: MNHNY and SVGAGI (reference sequence). This CDR3 spans 16 amino acids. Trimming took 2 bases from V and 2 from J; bases not matched to a gene: 3. The CDR3 here is CASSYGEGAGANVLTF. CDR3 DNA: TGTGCCAGCAGTTACGGGGAGGGTGCTGGGGCCAACGTCCTGACTTTC.

The CDR3 nucleotides read TGTGCCAGCAGCGTACGACAGGGAGGCTACAATGAGCAGTTCTTC. Encoded protein: CASSVRQGGYNEQFF. The rearrangement links TRBV9 to TRBJ2-1; tentative D call: TRBD1 (7 bases). Trimming cost V 1 base and J 3 bases, with 11 bases left between them. There are 15 residues in the CDR3. Per germline, CDR1 SGDLS and CDR2 YYNGEE.